This T cell receptor beta chain was profiled in a study of blood T cells in healthy people across ages. Between the trimmed V and J ends, which lost 0 bases and 5 bases, there was a span of 5 bases. From germline, CDR1 is SNHLY and CDR2 FYNNEI. The CDR3 sequence is 13 residues long. Drawing of peripheral blood yielded roughly 9.8 milliliters from each donor. Sample-barcoded 5' priming and a J-beta primer mix drove a second PCR of about 6 to 12 cycles. TCRdb reanalysed the 5' RACE reads using MiXCR and keeps one entry per CDR3 protein. Of hundreds of thousands of distinct CDR3 sequences in the sample, roughly 50% were seen once.

The TCR sequence derives from a woman in her sixties or seventies in good health. The chain employs TRBV2 and TRBJ2-1, with unresolved D. The sequenced material came from blood. The CDR3 nucleotides are TGTGCCAGCAGTGAAGCCTGGAACAATGAGCAGTTCTTC. It is translated as CASSEAWNNEQFF.